This passage covers 28 T cell receptor beta chains from one sample sequenced in a study of naive and memory T cell subsets. Amplification of ligated cDNA took four PCR rounds with SP2 and nested alpha and beta constant primers. TCRdb recomputed calls from the 5' RACE reads with MiXCR, one row per CDR3 protein. The sample lists 55,000 to 70,000 distinct CDR3 sequences; 7.2% were seen once. The library had UMIs added by 3' ligation of an oligonucleotide to TCR cDNA. The receptor set was obtained from a male donor in good health.

This clonotype was found many times. V gene TRBV28 combines with J gene TRBJ2-7; 8 bases map to TRBD1. CDR1 MDHEN and CDR2 SYDVKM come from the germline V gene. The CDR3 is 15 amino acids. V was pared by 8 bases and J by 2 bases, with 11 bases of the junction left unmatched. CDR3 loop: CASLPGQGRAYEQYF. The CDR3 DNA follows: TGTGCCAGCTTGCCCGGACAGGGAAGGGCCTACGAGCAGTACTTC.

This clonotype was seen at least ten times. This chain uses TRBV10-3 with TRBJ2-2; TRBD1 or TRBD2 may be the D gene (5 bases each). This CDR3 has 14 residues. Germline lookup yields CDR1 ENHRY and CDR2 SYGVKD. V lost 7 bases and J 2 bases, leaving 11 bases between the germline ends. CDR3 sequence: CAINRDGNTGELFF. The CDR3 DNA reads TGTGCCATCAACCGGGACGGCAACACCGGGGAGCTGTTTTTT.

The chain employs TRBV4-1 and TRBJ2-5; 7 bases align to TRBD1. In germline, CDR1 is MGHRA, CDR2 YSYEKL. This CDR3 spans 13 amino acids. V trimming: 3 bases; J trimming: 5 bases; junction bases outside the gene matches: 3. The CDR3 nucleotides read TGCGCCAGCAGCCATGCACAGGGGGAGACCCAGTACTTC. Its translation is CASSHAQGETQYF.

This clonotype was found many times. The gene calls are TRBV27 and TRBJ2-4; no clear D gene. The germline gives CDR1 MNHEY, CDR2 SMNVEV (reference sequence). CDR3 size: 13 residues. Trimming cost V 6 bases and J 8 bases, with 14 bases left between them. The DNA for the CDR3 is TGTGCCAGCAGGACCGGTGCCGTGGACATTCAGTACTTC. This gives the protein CASRTGAVDIQYF.

V gene TRBV4-2 combines with J gene TRBJ1-2, with TRBD1 identical over 7 bases. This CDR3 has 18 residues. Looked up from germline, CDR1 is LGHNA and CDR2 is YNFKEQ. V lost 1 base, J lost 6 bases, and 17 bases stayed unmatched. The CDR3 loop reads CASSQGRGPGLNLDGYTF. Written as DNA, the CDR3 is TGTGCCAGCAGCCAAGGGAGGGGGCCTGGGTTGAACCTGGATGGCTACACCTTC.

This clonotype was seen a few times. The chain joins TRBV12-3 or TRBV12-4 to TRBJ2-7, with 9 bases lining up with TRBD2. Trimming took 5 bases from V and 0 from J; bases not matched to a gene: 5. The CDR3 totals 15 residues. CDR3 nucleotides: TGTGCCAGCAGTCCTAGACTAGCGGCCTCCTACGAGCAGTACTTC. It encodes CASSPRLAASYEQYF.

Remarks on this clonotype: Here the CDR3 omits its conserved ending phenylalanine or tryptophan, so a read error is the likely source. This chain joins TRBV5-1 and TRBJ2-1, with D possibly TRBD2 on 5 matching bases. Deletions cut 2 bases from V and 10 bases from J, with 13 bases between. CDR3 length: 13 amino acids. In germline, CDR1 is SGHRS, CDR2 YFSETQ. As DNA, the CDR3 is TGCGCCAGCAGCTTAGCCCCGGACTCGGAGCAGTTCATC. Amino acid sequence: CASSLAPDSEQFI.

The chain uses TRBV11-3 and TRBJ2-2; the D is unclear. The CDR3 totals 13 residues. Germline V gene data show CDR1 as SGHNT and CDR2 as YENEEA. V shed 3 bases and J shed 6 bases, with 8 bases lying between them. The CDR3 region has the DNA TGTGCCAGCAGCTTTAGGGCTCCCGGGGAGCTGTTTTTT. Translation: CASSFRAPGELFF.

Only a few counts were recorded for this clonotype. The J gene is TRBJ2-1, the V gene TRBV5-1, with no clear D. Trimming took 5 bases from V and 0 from J, leaving 9 bases between them. Germline V lookup: CDR1 SGHRS, CDR2 YFSETQ. CDR3 length equals 14 residues. The CDR3 DNA sequence: TGCGCCAGCAGTTATTCGGACTCCTACAATGAGCAGTTCTTC. Translating gives CASSYSDSYNEQFF.

The chain uses TRBV18 and TRBJ1-5; possibly TRBD1 for D (5 bases). V was clipped by 8 bases and J by 10 bases, with 12 bases between them. CDR3 length: 11 residues. Germline V gene sequence: CDR1 KGHSH, CDR2 LQKENI. CDR3 in DNA: TGTGCCAGCCCCAGGGCCCCCCCCCAGCATTTT. This gives the protein CASPRAPPQHF.

This clonotype was seen a few times. J is TRBJ1-2 and V is TRBV5-6; perhaps TRBD1 as D (6 bases). Trimming cost V 3 bases and J 2 bases, with 17 bases left between them. Per the germline V gene, CDR1 is SGHDT and CDR2 is YYEEEE. The CDR3 sequence is 16 residues long. The CDR3 loop is CASSSRDQGLNYGYTF. The DNA for the CDR3 is TGTGCCAGCAGCTCCCGGGATCAGGGGCTGAACTATGGCTACACCTTC.

This clonotype was counted many times. J is TRBJ2-3 and V is TRBV6-1; D gene unclear. Trimming took off 0 bases at V and 3 bases at J, with 13 bases between the two ends. Per germline, CDR1 MNHNS and CDR2 SASEGT. The CDR3 loop spans 16 amino acids. The DNA of the CDR3 is TGTGCCAGCAGTGAAGCGGCAGCCTCCTTTACAGATACGCAGTATTTT. This codes for CASSEAAASFTDTQYF.

This clonotype occurred many times. The rearrangement uses TRBV6-6 and TRBJ2-3; TRBD1 matches 8 bases. Per germline, CDR1 MNHNY and CDR2 SVGAGI (reference sequence). This CDR3 is 13 amino acids long. Trimming cost V 6 bases and J 6 bases; bases outside gene matches: 5. CDR3 residues: CASSFQGADTQYF. CDR3 DNA: TGTGCCAGCAGCTTCCAGGGGGCGGATACGCAGTATTTT.

The V call is TRBV9, the J call TRBJ2-3; TRBD2 aligns across 7 bases. CDR3 length: 15 amino acids. Germline V gene data show CDR1 as SGDLS and CDR2 as YYNGEE. The ends lost 0 bases at V and 0 bases at J; junction bases unmatched: 1. CDR3 DNA: TGTGCCAGCAGCGTAGGCGGGAGCAGCACAGATACGCAGTATTTT. Amino acid sequence: CASSVGGSSTDTQYF.

There are a few counts of this clonotype. The chain joins TRBV19 to TRBJ2-2; a weak D match, TRBD2 (6 bases). Trimming cost V 4 bases and J 6 bases, with 21 bases left between them. Germline V gene sequence: CDR1 LNHDA, CDR2 SQIVND (reference sequence). This CDR3 comprises 17 residues. The CDR3 coding sequence is TGTGCCAGTAGTACCCCCGGTAGCGGAGAGAGCGCCGGGGAGCTGTTTTTT. As protein: CASSTPGSGESAGELFF.

This clonotype was detected many times. The J gene is TRBJ2-1, the V gene TRBV7-8, with 8 positions matching TRBD2. The CDR3 consists of 16 residues. CDR1 SGHVS and CDR2 FQNEAQ come from the germline V gene. V gave up 1 base and J gave up 7 bases; unmatched junction bases: 9. The CDR3 nucleotides are TGTGCCAGCAGCTTAGACCCAGCGGGAGTGATAAATGAGCAGTTCTTC. This codes for CASSLDPAGVINEQFF. The variable domain in full, completed from reference TRBV7-8 and TRBJ2-1, reads GAGVSQSPRYKVAKRGQDVALRCDPISGHVSLFWYQQALGQGPEFLTYFQNEAQLDKSGLPSDRFFAERPEGSVSTLKIQRTQQEDSAVYLCASSLDPAGVINEQFFGPGTRLTVL.

This clonotype has ten or more counts. This rearrangement joins TRBV6-2 or TRBV6-3 to TRBJ2-1, with 7 bases that match TRBD2. Germline loops: CDR1 MNHEY, CDR2 SVGEGT. CDR3 length: 17 amino acids. V trimming: 7 bases; J trimming: 0 bases; junction bases outside the gene matches: 12. CDR3 coding DNA: TGTGCCAGCACCGGGAGGAGGGAGGGCCGCTCCTACAATGAGCAGTTCTTC. Amino acid sequence: CASTGRREGRSYNEQFF.

The gene calls are TRBV20-1 and TRBJ2-1; TRBD2 agrees at 9 bases. The CDR3 is made up of 19 amino acids. Germline V lookup: CDR1 DFQATT, CDR2 SNEGSKA (reference sequence). Trimming cost V 6 bases and J 8 bases; bases outside gene matches: 26. The CDR3 DNA follows: TGCAGTGCCACCGGGACTAGCACCCTGAGGGGGGGATGGGCCTATGAGCAGTTCTTC. Its protein is CSATGTSTLRGGWAYEQFF.

This clonotype was picked up a small number of times. CDR3 DNA sequence: TGTGCCAGCAGCCCAGGATGGTCCTATGGCTACACCTTC. Translation: CASSPGWSYGYTF. V is TRBV27 and J is TRBJ1-2; D gene ambiguous. Trimming pared 6 bases from V and 4 bases from J, leaving 12 bases between. The CDR3 runs to 13 residues. The V gene's germline CDR1 is MNHEY and CDR2 SMNVEV (reference sequence).

There are a few counts of this clonotype. This sequence joins TRBV30 and TRBJ1-1; D remains ambiguous. The CDR3 consists of 11 residues. V lost 2 bases, J lost 2 bases, and 3 bases lay in between. Germline lookup yields CDR1 GTSNPN and CDR2 SVGIG (reference sequence). The CDR3 reads CAWSYNTEAFF. The CDR3 DNA reads as TGTGCCTGGAGTTATAACACTGAAGCTTTCTTT.

This clonotype was observed many times. The rearrangement uses TRBV20-1 and TRBJ2-1, with a weak D call TRBD2 (5 bases). Trimming shortened V by 6 bases and J by 4 bases, and 10 bases separated the two germline ends. The CDR3 has 12 amino acids. Germline CDR1 reads DFQATT; CDR2 reads SNEGSKA (reference sequence). The CDR3 sequence is CSAAGDYNEQFF. CDR3 DNA: TGCAGTGCGGCGGGCGATTACAATGAGCAGTTCTTC.

In this sample, this clonotype turned up many times. The rearrangement joins TRBV10-2 to TRBJ1-1; D gene unclear. The V and J ends lost 5 bases and 0 bases respectively, with 4 bases between them. Germline V gene lookup returns CDR1 WSHSY and CDR2 SAAADI. The CDR3 runs 12 residues. CDR3 coding DNA: TGCGCCAGCAGTCACATGAACACTGAAGCTTTCTTT. Amino acid sequence: CASSHMNTEAFF.

This clonotype was found many times. DNA for the CDR3: TGCGCCAGCAGCCAGCCCGGTTCACTCCCGAGCTCCTACGAGCAGTACTTC. Residues: CASSQPGSLPSSYEQYF. The V call is TRBV5-1, the J call TRBJ2-7; D unresolved. The CDR3 is 17 amino acids. Germline CDR1 reads SGHRS; CDR2 reads YFSETQ. V lost 4 bases and J 0 bases, leaving 20 bases between the germline ends.

The rearrangement joins TRBV27 to TRBJ2-1, with 7 bases matching TRBD2. Germline V gene sequence: CDR1 MNHEY, CDR2 SMNVEV (reference sequence). V trimming: 0 bases; J trimming: 3 bases; junction bases outside the gene matches: 8. This CDR3 comprises 17 residues. CDR3 sequence reads: CASSLSMMGEGYNEQFF. The CDR3 nucleotides read TGTGCCAGCAGTTTATCGATGATGGGGGAGGGCTACAATGAGCAGTTCTTC.

Regarding this clonotype: This may be a read error: a much more frequent sequence differs by one nucleotide. The J gene is TRBJ1-2, the V gene TRBV29-1; perhaps TRBD1 as D (6 bases). Germline V gene data show CDR1 as SQVTM and CDR2 as ANQGSEA. The CDR3 loop spans 14 amino acids. The CDR3 protein is CSIEGGLTGYGYTF. CDR3 DNA sequence: TGCAGCATTGAAGGGGGGTTGACGGGCTATGGCTACACCTTC. The full variable domain, its missing parts supplied by reference TRBV29-1 and TRBJ1-2, is SAVISQKPSRDICQRGTSLTIQCQVDSQVTMMFWYRQQPGQSLTLIATANQGSEATYESGFVIDKFPISRPNLTFSTLTVSNMSPEDSSIYLCSIEGGLTGYGYTFGSGTRLTVV.

In this sample, this clonotype turned up once. The V call is TRBV9, the J call TRBJ2-1; unclear D gene. The germline V gene has CDR1 SGDLS and CDR2 YYNGEE. The germline V and J ends were trimmed by 7 bases and 3 bases, with 14 bases remaining between them. CDR3 length equals 14 residues. CDR3 sequence: CASGVGGNYNEQFF. The CDR3 region has the DNA TGTGCCAGCGGGGTAGGTGGTAACTACAATGAGCAGTTCTTC.

This clonotype was counted many times. V usage is TRBV7-9 and J usage is TRBJ2-1; 9 nucleotides align to TRBD2. The CDR3 consists of 15 residues. Germline CDR1 is SEHNR and CDR2 is FQNEAQ (reference sequence). The trim removed 5 bases at V and 5 bases at J, leaving 7 bases unmatched. In nucleotides, the CDR3 is TGTGCCAGCAGCGCGCGGGGGGGCCGGAACAATGAGCAGTTCTTC. Translating it yields CASSARGGRNNEQFF. The whole variable domain, remainder taken from reference TRBV7-9 and TRBJ2-1, is DTGVSQNPRHKITKRGQNVTFRCDPISEHNRLYWYRQTLGQGPEFLTYFQNEAQLEKSRLLSDRFSAERPKGSFSTLEIQRTEQGDSAMYLCASSARGGRNNEQFFGPGTRLTVL.

This clonotype was counted at least ten times. CDR3 sequence reads: CASHPLGRGGPTYEQYF. The CDR3 DNA sequence: TGTGCCAGCCACCCTCTCGGGCGGGGGGGTCCGACCTACGAGCAGTACTTC. The rearrangement links TRBV6-6 to TRBJ2-7, with TRBD2 identical over 9 bases. The V and J ends lost 8 bases and 2 bases, in that order; junction bases with no gene match: 16. CDR1 and CDR2 (germline): MNHNY, SVGAGI (reference sequence). The CDR3 extends over 17 amino acids.